This TCR beta chain was identified during a study of PD-1 blockade in classical Hodgkin lymphoma. In the case of this clone: Its matching antigen is unknown.

Using immunoSEQ multiplex PCR, the repertoire was profiled, and TCRdb retains in-frame clones only, with some absent. This sample has about 15,000 clones, with under 90% found just once. Study-level points and caveats: CD4+ TCR diversity, unlike CD8+, climbed significantly by C4D1.

Germline loops: CDR1 KGHSH, CDR2 LQKENI. The CDR3 runs to 18 residues. Between the trimmed V and J ends, which lost 3 bases and 0 bases, there was a span of 15 bases. Time point meaning: cycle 4 day 1 (C4D1), after five to seven weeks of nivolumab. Every patient relapsed after autologous stem cell transplantation, and brentuximab vedotin exposure varied. Negative selection with magnets was how CD8+ T cells were isolated from the thawed PBMCs. Complete response, partial response or progressive disease constituted the best responses recorded. This material consisted of CD8+ T cells from blood, taken before the fourth cycle of nivolumab. This clonotype originated in a human donor with classical Hodgkin lymphoma. The chain couples TRBV18 to TRBJ2-6; D is unclear. CDR3 sequence reads: CASSPEHPWYSGANVLTF. For the CDR3, the DNA is TGTGCCAGCTCACCGGAACACCCCTGGTACTCTGGGGCCAACGTCCTGACTTTC.